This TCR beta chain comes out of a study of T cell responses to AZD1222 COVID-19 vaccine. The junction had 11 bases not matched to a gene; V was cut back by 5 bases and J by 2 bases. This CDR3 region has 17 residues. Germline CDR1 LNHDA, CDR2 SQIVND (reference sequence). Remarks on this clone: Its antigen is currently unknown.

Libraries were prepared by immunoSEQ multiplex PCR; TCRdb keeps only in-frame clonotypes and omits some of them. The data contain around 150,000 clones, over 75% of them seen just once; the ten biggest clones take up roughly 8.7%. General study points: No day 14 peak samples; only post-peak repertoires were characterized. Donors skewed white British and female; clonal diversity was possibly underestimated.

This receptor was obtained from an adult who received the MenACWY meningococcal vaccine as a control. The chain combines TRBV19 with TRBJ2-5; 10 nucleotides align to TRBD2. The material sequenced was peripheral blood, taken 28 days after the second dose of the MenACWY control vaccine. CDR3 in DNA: TGTGCCAGTAGTGGTGGGGGCCTAGCGGGAGAGCAAGAGACCCAGTACTTC. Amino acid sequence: CASSGGGLAGEQETQYF.